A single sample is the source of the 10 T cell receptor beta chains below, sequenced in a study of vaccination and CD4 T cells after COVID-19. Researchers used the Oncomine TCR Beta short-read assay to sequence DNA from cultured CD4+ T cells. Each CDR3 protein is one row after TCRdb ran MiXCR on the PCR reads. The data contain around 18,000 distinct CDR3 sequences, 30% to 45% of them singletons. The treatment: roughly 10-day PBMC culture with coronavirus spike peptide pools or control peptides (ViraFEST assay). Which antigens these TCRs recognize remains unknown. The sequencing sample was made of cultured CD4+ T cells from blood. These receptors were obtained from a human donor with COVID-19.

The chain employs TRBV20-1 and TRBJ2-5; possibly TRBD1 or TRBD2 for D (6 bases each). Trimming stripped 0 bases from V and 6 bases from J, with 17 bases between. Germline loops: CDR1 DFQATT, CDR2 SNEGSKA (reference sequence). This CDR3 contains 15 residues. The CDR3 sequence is CSARDPRGAGQTQYF. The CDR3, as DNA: TGCAGTGCTAGAGATCCGAGGGGGGCTGGTCAGACCCAGTACTTC.

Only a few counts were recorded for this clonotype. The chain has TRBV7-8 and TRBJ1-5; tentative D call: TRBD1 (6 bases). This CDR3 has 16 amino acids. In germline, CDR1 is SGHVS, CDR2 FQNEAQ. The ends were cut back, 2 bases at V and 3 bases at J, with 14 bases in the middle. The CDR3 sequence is CASSLWSGANNQPQHF. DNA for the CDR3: TGTGCCAGCAGCTTATGGTCAGGGGCGAACAATCAGCCCCAGCATTTT.

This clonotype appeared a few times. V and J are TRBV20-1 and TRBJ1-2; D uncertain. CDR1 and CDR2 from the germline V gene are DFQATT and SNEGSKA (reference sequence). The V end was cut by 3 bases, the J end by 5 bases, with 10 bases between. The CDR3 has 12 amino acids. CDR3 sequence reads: CSARKGKYGYTF. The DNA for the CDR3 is TGCAGTGCTAGGAAAGGGAAGTATGGCTACACCTTC.

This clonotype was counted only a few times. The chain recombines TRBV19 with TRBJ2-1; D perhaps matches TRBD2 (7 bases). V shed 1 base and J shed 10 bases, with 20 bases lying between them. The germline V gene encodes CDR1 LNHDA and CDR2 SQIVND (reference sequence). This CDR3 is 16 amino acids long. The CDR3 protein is CASSIGGGQGRGEQFF. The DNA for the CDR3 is TGTGCCAGTAGTATAGGGGGGGGACAAGGCCGAGGGGAGCAGTTCTTC.

CDR3 sequence: CATSDSSGGIAQYF. The CDR3 region has the DNA TGTGCCACCAGTGATTCGTCAGGGGGAATAGCGCAGTATTTT. This chain links TRBV24-1 with TRBJ2-3; TRBD1 agrees at 7 bases. The CDR3 length is 14 residues. The J segment lost 10 bases and the V segment lost 2 bases, leaving 8 bases of the junction unmatched. Per the germline V gene, CDR1 is KGHDR and CDR2 is SFDVKD.

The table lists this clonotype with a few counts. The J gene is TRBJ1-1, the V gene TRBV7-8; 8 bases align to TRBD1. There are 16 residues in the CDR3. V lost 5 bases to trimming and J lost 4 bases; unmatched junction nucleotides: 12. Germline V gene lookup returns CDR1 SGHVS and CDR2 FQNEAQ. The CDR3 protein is CASSLPGQGMITEAFF. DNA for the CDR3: TGTGCCAGCAGCCTCCCTGGACAGGGTATGATCACTGAAGCTTTCTTT.

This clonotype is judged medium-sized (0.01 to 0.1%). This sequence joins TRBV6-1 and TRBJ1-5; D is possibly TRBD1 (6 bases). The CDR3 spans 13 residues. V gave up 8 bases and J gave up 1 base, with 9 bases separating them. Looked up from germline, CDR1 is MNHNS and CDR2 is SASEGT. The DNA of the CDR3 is TGTGCCAGCGGAGACAGGAGCAATCAGCCCCAGCATTTT. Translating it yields CASGDRSNQPQHF.

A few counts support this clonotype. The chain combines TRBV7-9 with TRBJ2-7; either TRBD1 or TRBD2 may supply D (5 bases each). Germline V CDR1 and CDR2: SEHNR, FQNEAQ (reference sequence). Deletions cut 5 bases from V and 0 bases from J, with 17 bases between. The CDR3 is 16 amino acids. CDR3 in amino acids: CASSILRDGYSYEQYF. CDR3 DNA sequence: TGTGCCAGCAGCATCCTCCGGGACGGATACTCCTACGAGCAGTACTTC.

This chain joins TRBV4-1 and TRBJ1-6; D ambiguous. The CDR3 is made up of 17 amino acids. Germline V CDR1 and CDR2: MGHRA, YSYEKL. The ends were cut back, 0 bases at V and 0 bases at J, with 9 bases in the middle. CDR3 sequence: CASSQEEGSSYNSPLHF. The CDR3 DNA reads TGCGCCAGCAGCCAAGAAGAAGGGAGCTCCTATAATTCACCCCTCCACTTT.

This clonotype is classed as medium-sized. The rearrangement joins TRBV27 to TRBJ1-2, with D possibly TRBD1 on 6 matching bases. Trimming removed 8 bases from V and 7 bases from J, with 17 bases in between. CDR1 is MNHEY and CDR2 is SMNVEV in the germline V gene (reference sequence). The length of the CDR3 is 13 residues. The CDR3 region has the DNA TGTGCCAGCTCTACTGGGGGGGGCGTTGGCTACACCTTC. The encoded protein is CASSTGGGVGYTF.